The clone carrying this T cell receptor beta chain was seen repeatedly, ten times or more. The data derive from a study of T cells in Graves' hyperthyroidism and ophthalmopathy. TCR beta CDR3 sequences were amplified from RNA transcripts. HTBI primers were used for first-round RT-PCR of the TCR CDR3. Using its own MiXCR run on the multiplex PCR reads, TCRdb lists one record per CDR3 protein. Among about 400,000 distinct CDR3 sequences, roughly 15% were seen once, and the ten largest hold approximately 19%. This CDR3 has 13 residues. The V and J ends lost 2 bases and 4 bases respectively, with 8 bases between them. Germline V gene data show CDR1 as SGHAT and CDR2 as FQNNGV.

This chain connects TRBV11-2 to TRBJ2-5; D unresolved. This sequence originates from a woman aged 60 to 75 with Graves' ophthalmopathy. The sample consisted of blood. DNA for the CDR3: TGTGCCAGCAGCTTACAAGGAGTAGAGACCCAGTACTTC. Protein product: CASSLQGVETQYF.